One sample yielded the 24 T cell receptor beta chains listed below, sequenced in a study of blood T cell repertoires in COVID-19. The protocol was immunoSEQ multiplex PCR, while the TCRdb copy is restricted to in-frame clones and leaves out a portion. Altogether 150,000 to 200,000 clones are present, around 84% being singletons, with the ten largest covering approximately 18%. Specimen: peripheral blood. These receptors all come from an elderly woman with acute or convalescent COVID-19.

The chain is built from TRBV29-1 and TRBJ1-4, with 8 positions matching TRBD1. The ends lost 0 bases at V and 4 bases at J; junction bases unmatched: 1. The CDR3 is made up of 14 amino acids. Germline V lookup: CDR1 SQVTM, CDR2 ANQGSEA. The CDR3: CSVEEQGDNEKLFF. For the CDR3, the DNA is TGCAGCGTTGAAGAACAGGGGGATAATGAAAAACTGTTTTTT.

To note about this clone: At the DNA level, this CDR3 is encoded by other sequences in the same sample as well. CDR3 sequence: CASSIQGSYEQYF. In DNA, the CDR3 is TGTGCCAGTAGTATTCAGGGGTCCTACGAGCAGTACTTC. J is TRBJ2-7 and V is TRBV19; tentative D call: TRBD1 (6 bases). In germline, CDR1 is LNHDA, CDR2 SQIVND (reference sequence). This CDR3 spans 13 amino acids. V lost 3 bases and J lost 1, with 7 bases in between. The full variable domain, completed using reference TRBV19 and TRBJ2-7, is DGGITQSPKYLFRKEGQNVTLSCEQNLNHDAMYWYRQDPGQGLRLIYYSQIVNDFQKGDIAEGYSVSREKKESFPLTVTSAQKNPTAFYLCASSIQGSYEQYFGPGTRLTVT.

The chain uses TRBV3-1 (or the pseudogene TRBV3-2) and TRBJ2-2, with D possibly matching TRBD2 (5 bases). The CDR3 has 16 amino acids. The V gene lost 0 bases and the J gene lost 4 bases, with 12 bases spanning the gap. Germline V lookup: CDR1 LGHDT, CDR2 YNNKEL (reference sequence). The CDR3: CASSQDPAGVTGELFF. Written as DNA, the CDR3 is TGTGCCAGCAGCCAAGATCCGGCGGGCGTCACCGGGGAGCTGTTTTTT.

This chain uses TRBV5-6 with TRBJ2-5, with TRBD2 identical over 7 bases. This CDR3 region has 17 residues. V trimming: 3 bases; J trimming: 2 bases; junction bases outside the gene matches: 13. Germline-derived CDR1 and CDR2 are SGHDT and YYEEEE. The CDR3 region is CASSSGLRRGKQETQYF. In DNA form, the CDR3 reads TGTGCCAGCAGCTCGGGATTGAGGCGGGGGAAACAAGAGACCCAGTACTTC.

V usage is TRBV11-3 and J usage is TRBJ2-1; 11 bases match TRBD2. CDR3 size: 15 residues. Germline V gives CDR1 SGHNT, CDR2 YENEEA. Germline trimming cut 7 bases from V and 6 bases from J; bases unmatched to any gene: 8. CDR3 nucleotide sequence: TGTGCCAGCACCCGTACTAGCGGGAGTTTCAATGAGCAGTTCTTC. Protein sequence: CASTRTSGSFNEQFF. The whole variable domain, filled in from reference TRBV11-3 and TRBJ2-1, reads EAGVVQSPRYKIIEKKQPVAFWCNPISGHNTLYWYLQNLGQGPELLIRYENEEAVDDSQLPKDRFSAERLKGVDSTLKIQPAELGDSAVYLCASTRTSGSFNEQFFGPGTRLTVL.

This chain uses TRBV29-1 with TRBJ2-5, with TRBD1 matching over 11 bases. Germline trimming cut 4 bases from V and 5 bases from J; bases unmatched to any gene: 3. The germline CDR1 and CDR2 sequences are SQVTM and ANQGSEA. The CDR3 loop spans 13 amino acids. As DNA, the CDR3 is TGCAGCGTTGGGGGGACAGGGGGTGAGACCCAGTACTTC. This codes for CSVGGTGGETQYF.

The CDR3 DNA sequence: TGTGCCAGCAGTTCGGGAAGCCACCCCGCCTACGAGCAGTACTTC. Protein product: CASSSGSHPAYEQYF. The V gene is TRBV5-8, the J gene TRBJ2-7; D perhaps matches TRBD2 (5 bases). V was shortened by 5 bases and J by 2 bases, with 17 bases between the two germline ends. From germline, CDR1 is SGHTS and CDR2 YDEGEE. This CDR3 comprises 15 residues. The complete variable domain, with remaining parts taken from reference TRBV5-8 and TRBJ2-7, reads EAGVTQSPTHLIKTRGQQATLRCSPISGHTSVYWYQQALGLGLQFLLWYDEGEERNRGNFPPRFSGRQFPNYSSELNVNALELEDSALYLCASSSGSHPAYEQYFGPGTRLTVT.

The CDR3 bases are TGTGCCAGCAGCTTACTGGGACAGGGGACTGAAGCTTTCTTT. Amino acid sequence: CASSLLGQGTEAFF. The chain carries TRBV7-9 and TRBJ1-1; 10 bases line up with TRBD1. Germline values: CDR1 SEHNR, CDR2 FQNEAQ (reference sequence). This CDR3 has 14 amino acids. The J segment lost 5 bases and the V segment lost 2 bases, leaving 2 bases of the junction unmatched. Full variable domain (outside the CDR3, taken from reference TRBV7-9 and TRBJ1-1): DTGVSQNPRHKITKRGQNVTFRCDPISEHNRLYWYRQTLGQGPEFLTYFQNEAQLEKSRLLSDRFSAERPKGSFSTLEIQRTEQGDSAMYLCASSLLGQGTEAFFGQGTRLTVV.

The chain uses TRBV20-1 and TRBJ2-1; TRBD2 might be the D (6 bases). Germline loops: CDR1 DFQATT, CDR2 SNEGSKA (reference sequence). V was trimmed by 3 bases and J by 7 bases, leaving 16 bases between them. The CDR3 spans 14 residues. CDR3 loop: CSASTGEGGNEQFF. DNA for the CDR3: TGCAGTGCTAGTACGGGAGAGGGCGGGAATGAGCAGTTCTTC.

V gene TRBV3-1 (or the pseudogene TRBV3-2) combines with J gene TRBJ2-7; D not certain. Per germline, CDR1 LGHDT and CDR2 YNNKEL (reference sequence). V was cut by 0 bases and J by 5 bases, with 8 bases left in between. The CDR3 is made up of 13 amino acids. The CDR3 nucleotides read TGTGCCAGCAGCCAAGACAGCCGGGACGAGCAGTACTTC. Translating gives CASSQDSRDEQYF.

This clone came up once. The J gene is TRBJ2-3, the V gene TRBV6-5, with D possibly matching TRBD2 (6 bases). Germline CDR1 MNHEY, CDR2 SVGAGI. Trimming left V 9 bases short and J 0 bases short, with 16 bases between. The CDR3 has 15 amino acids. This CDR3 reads CASVRRAVSTDTQYF. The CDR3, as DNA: TGTGCCAGTGTTAGGAGGGCGGTGAGCACAGATACGCAGTATTTT.

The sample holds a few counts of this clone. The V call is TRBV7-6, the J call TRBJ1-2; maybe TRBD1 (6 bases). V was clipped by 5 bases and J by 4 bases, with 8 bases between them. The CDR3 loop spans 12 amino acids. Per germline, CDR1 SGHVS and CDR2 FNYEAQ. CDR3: CASSPDSYGYTF. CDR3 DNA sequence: TGTGCCAGCAGCCCGGACAGCTATGGCTACACCTTC.

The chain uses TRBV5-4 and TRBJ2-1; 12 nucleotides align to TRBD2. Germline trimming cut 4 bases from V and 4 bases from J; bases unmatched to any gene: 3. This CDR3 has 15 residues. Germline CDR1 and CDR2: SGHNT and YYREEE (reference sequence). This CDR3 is CASSRTSGVYNEQFF. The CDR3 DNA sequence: TGTGCCAGCAGCAGGACTAGCGGGGTTTACAATGAGCAGTTCTTC.

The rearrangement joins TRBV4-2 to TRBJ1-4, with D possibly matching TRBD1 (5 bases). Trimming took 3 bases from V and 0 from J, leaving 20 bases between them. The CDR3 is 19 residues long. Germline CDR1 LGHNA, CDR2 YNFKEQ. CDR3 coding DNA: TGTGCCAGCAGCCACCCCGAAGGGGTGGCTTTTGCAACTAATGAAAAACTGTTTTTT. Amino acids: CASSHPEGVAFATNEKLFF.

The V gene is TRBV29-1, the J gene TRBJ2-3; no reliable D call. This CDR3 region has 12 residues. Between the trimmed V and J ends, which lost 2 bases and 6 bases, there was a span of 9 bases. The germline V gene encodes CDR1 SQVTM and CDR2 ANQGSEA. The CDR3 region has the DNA TGCAGCGTTGAACTCCTCAGGGATACGCAGTATTTT. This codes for CSVELLRDTQYF.

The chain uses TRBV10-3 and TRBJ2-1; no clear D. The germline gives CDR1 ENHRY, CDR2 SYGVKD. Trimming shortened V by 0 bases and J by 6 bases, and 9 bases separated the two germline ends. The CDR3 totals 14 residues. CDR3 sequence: CAISESMAVNEQFF. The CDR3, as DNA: TGTGCCATCAGTGAGTCGATGGCCGTCAATGAGCAGTTCTTC.

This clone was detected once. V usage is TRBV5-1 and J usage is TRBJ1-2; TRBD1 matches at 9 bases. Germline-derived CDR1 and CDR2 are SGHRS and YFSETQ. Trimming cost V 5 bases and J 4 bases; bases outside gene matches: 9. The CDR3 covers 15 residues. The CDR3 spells CASSLGQGPTYGYTF. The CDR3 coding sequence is TGCGCCAGCAGTTTAGGACAGGGGCCCACCTATGGCTACACCTTC.

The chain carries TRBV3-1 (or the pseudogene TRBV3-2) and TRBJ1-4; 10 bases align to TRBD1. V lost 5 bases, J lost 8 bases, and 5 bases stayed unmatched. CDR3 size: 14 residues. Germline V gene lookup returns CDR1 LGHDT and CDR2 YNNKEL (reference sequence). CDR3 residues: CASSWGQGNEKLFF. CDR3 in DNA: TGTGCCAGCAGCTGGGGACAGGGGAACGAAAAACTGTTTTTT.

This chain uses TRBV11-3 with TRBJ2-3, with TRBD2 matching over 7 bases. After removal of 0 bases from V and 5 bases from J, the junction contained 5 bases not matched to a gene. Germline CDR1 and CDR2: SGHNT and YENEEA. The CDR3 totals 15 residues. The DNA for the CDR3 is TGTGCCAGCAGCTTAGAATCGGCTAGCGGAGATACGCAGTATTTT. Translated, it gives CASSLESASGDTQYF.

This CDR3 is CSGRQGGSGNTIYF. The CDR3 nucleotides are TGCAGCGGCCGACAGGGCGGGTCTGGAAACACCATATATTTT. The chain combines TRBV29-1 with TRBJ1-3; 7 bases fit TRBD1. V lost 7 bases and J lost 1; bases outside the gene matches: 7. Germline V gene sequence: CDR1 SQVTM, CDR2 ANQGSEA. The CDR3 consists of 14 residues.

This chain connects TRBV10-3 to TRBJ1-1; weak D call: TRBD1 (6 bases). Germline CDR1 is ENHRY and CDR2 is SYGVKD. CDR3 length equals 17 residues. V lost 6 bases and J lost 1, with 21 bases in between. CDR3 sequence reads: CAIRRTGTDQQNTEAFF. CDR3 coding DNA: TGTGCCATCAGGCGAACAGGGACCGATCAGCAGAACACTGAAGCTTTCTTT.

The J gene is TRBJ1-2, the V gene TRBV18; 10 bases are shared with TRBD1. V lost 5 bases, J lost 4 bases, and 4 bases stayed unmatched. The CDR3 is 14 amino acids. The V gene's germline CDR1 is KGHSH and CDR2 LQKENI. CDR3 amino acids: CASSSTGGRYGYTF. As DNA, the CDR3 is TGTGCCAGCTCATCGACAGGGGGCCGCTATGGCTACACCTTC. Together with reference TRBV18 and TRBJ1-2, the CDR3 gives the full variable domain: NAGVMQNPRHLVRRRGQEARLRCSPMKGHSHVYWYRQLPEEGLKFMVYLQKENIIDESGMPKERFSAEFPKEGPSILRIQQVVRGDSAAYFCASSSTGGRYGYTFGSGTRLTVV.

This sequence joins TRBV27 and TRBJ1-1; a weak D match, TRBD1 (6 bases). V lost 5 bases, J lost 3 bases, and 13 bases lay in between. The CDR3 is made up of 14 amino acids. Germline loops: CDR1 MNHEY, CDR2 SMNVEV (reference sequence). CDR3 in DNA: TGTGCCAGCAGTCCCTGGACAGAGGACACTGAAGCTTTCTTT. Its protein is CASSPWTEDTEAFF.

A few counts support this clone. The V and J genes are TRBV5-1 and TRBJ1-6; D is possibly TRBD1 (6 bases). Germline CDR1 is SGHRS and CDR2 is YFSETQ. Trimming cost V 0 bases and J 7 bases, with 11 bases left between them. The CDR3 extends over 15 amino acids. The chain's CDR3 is CASSLDRAPNSPLHF. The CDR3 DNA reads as TGCGCCAGCAGCTTGGACAGGGCGCCAAATTCACCCCTCCACTTT.